Sequencing of this T cell receptor (beta chain) was carried out in a study of beta chain features in type 1 diabetes. The wider study: All samples combined gave just under 110 million sorted cells for examination.

The collection from each donor was one heparinised blood draw averaging roughly 100 mL. Cell sorting via CD45RO/CCR7/CD25/CD127/CD95/CD27 was performed to obtain CD4+ naive, central memory, regulatory and stem cell-like memory cells. Reverse transcribing all isolated RNA meant expressed TCRB transcripts were sequenced. Only in-frame clones appear in the TCRdb table, and some are missing; sequencing was by immunoSEQ multiplex PCR. The sample has approximately 340,000 clones, roughly 15% seen once. This clone has only a few counts. CDR3 length equals 16 residues. The V gene lost 5 bases and the J gene lost 2 bases, with 19 bases spanning the gap. Germline V gene sequence: CDR1 PRHDT, CDR2 FYEKMQ (reference sequence).

Sequenced input: naive CD4+ T cells from blood. The chain joins TRBV13 to TRBJ2-7; tentatively, D is TRBD1 (6 bases). The sequence came from a woman younger than 30 in good health. The CDR3 bases are TGTGCCAGCAGCCCCTCCAACAGGGCAGGGACCTACGAGCAGTACTTC. Amino acids: CASSPSNRAGTYEQYF.